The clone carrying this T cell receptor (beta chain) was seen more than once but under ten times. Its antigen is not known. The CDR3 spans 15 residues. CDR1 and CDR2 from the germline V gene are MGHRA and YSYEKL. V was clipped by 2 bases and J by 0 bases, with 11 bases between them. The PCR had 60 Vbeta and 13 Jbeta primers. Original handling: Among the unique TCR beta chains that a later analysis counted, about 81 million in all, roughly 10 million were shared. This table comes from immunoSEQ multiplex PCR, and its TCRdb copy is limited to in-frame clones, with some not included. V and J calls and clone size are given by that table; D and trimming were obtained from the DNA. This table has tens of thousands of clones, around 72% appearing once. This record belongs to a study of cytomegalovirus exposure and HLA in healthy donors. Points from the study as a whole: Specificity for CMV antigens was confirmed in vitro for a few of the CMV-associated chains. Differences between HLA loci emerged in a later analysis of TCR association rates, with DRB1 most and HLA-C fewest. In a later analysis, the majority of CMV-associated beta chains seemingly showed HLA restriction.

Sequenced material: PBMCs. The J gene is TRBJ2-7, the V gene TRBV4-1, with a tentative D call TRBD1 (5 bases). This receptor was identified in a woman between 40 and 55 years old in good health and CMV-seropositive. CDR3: CASSQFSQGSYEQYF. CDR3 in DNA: TGCGCCAGCAGCCAATTTAGTCAGGGCTCCTACGAGCAGTACTTC.